Following are 11 T cell receptor beta chains from one sample sequenced in a study of blood T cell repertoires in COVID-19. Using immunoSEQ multiplex PCR, the repertoire was profiled, and TCRdb retains in-frame clones only, with some absent. The table has approximately 96,000 clones, over 70% seen once. Material: peripheral blood. The receptors derive from an elderly woman with acute or convalescent COVID-19.

This clone was seen a handful of times. V is TRBV7-2 and J is TRBJ1-1; D ambiguous. Trimming took off 4 bases at V and 6 bases at J, with 15 bases between the two ends. Germline V gene lookup returns CDR1 SGHTA and CDR2 FQGNSA. This CDR3 comprises 14 residues. CDR3 in DNA: TGTGCCAGCAGCTCAGGAGGGAAGCTTTCTGAAGCTTTCTTT. It encodes CASSSGGKLSEAFF.

The rearrangement links TRBV6-2 or TRBV6-3 to TRBJ1-2; the match to TRBD1 covers 7 bases. From germline, CDR1 is MNHEY and CDR2 SVGEGT. With V trimmed by 2 bases and J by 0 bases, 3 bases remained unmatched. This CDR3 comprises 15 residues. In DNA form, the CDR3 reads TGTGCCAGCAGTTACACCGGGACAGCTAACTATGGCTACACCTTC. This translates into CASSYTGTANYGYTF.

The J gene is TRBJ1-3, the V gene TRBV28; D is ambiguous. CDR3 length equals 12 residues. V lost 7 bases and J lost 8, with 12 bases in between. The V gene's germline CDR1 is MDHEN and CDR2 SYDVKM. CDR3 loop: CASTAGRDTIYF. The CDR3 region has the DNA TGTGCCAGCACCGCCGGGCGGGACACCATATATTTT.

The chain recombines TRBV29-1 with TRBJ2-7; TRBD2 is a possible D gene (6 bases). CDR3 length equals 13 residues. V dropped 6 bases and J dropped 1 base, with 13 bases sitting between them. Germline V gene lookup returns CDR1 SQVTM and CDR2 ANQGSEA. CDR3 nucleotide sequence: TGCAGCGTGCGGGGACGTATTTCCTACGAGCAGTACTTC. It yields the protein CSVRGRISYEQYF.

The J gene is TRBJ1-5, the V gene TRBV18, with unresolved D. Trimming pared 3 bases from V and 10 bases from J, leaving 16 bases between. This CDR3 contains 14 residues. CDR1 KGHSH and CDR2 LQKENI come from the germline V gene. CDR3 DNA sequence: TGTGCCAGCTCACCCAACTCCAACCTGATACCCCAGCATTTT. This translates into CASSPNSNLIPQHF.

This chain links TRBV7-8 with TRBJ1-1; no definite D call. Germline assignment: CDR1 SGHVS and CDR2 FQNEAQ. The CDR3 contains 15 residues. V gave up 6 bases and J gave up 2 bases, with 16 bases separating them. CDR3 nucleotides: TGTGCCAGCAGAGTCTTAGCGGGGAAAAACACTGAAGCTTTCTTT. Amino acid sequence: CASRVLAGKNTEAFF.

The chain has TRBV4-1 and TRBJ2-1; 8 bases match TRBD2. The CDR3 sequence is 16 residues long. The V gene's germline CDR1 is MGHRA and CDR2 YSYEKL. Trimming cost V 3 bases and J 6 bases; bases outside gene matches: 10. CDR3 protein: CASSHPPGGGGNEQFF. The CDR3 DNA follows: TGCGCCAGCAGCCATCCACCCGGGGGGGGCGGCAATGAGCAGTTCTTC.

CDR3 amino acids: CASSSRTAYYEQYF. The CDR3 nucleotides are TGTGCCAGCAGCTCACGGACAGCCTACTACGAGCAGTACTTC. The chain couples TRBV7-2 to TRBJ2-7, with D tentatively TRBD1 (6 bases). CDR3 length: 14 amino acids. Deletions cut 4 bases from V and 3 bases from J, with 13 bases between. From germline, CDR1 is SGHTA and CDR2 FQGNSA.

The rearrangement links TRBV5-1 to TRBJ1-1; D perhaps matches TRBD1 (6 bases). Trimming shortened V by 5 bases and J by 2 bases, and 13 bases separated the two germline ends. Per germline, CDR1 SGHRS and CDR2 YFSETQ. The CDR3 has 14 residues. This CDR3 is CASRQGRLNTEAFF. The CDR3 bases are TGCGCCAGCAGACAGGGACGGCTAAACACTGAAGCTTTCTTT.

The chain uses TRBV5-8 and TRBJ2-1; 10 positions match TRBD2. The germline V gene encodes CDR1 SGHTS and CDR2 YDEGEE. The CDR3 loop spans 16 amino acids. Trimming took 0 bases from V and 3 from J; bases not matched to a gene: 3. CDR3 sequence: CASSLGQRGGYNEQFF. The CDR3 DNA sequence: TGTGCCAGCAGCTTGGGGCAGCGGGGGGGCTACAATGAGCAGTTCTTC.

Comments on this clone: The junction departs from the called germline gene at one end, perhaps through a read error. J is TRBJ2-1 and V is TRBV4-2; TRBD2 agrees at 13 bases. Germline assignment: CDR1 LGHNA and CDR2 YNFKEQ. This CDR3 is 17 amino acids long. CDR3 nucleotides: TGTGCCAGCACCCAAGATCACACTAGCGGGGGGGCCCATGAGCAGTTCTTC. Translating it yields CASTQDHTSGGAHEQFF.